The rows below give T cell receptor beta chains drawn from one sample of a study of graft-versus-host responses after intestinal transplantation. These receptors lack a known antigen. Profiling relied on immunoSEQ multiplex PCR, and the TCRdb table lists in-frame clones only, not all of them. The sample includes fewer than 120,000 clones, just over 90% of them seen just once. Sequencing was performed on unstimulated CD8+ T cells sorted from spleen or lymph node cells, taken before intestinal transplant. These receptor sequences come from a human donor who received an intestinal transplant. Both conserved end residues are part of each CDR3. Each record gives: J gene, CDR3 length, D gene, clone size, V gene, CDR3 protein, CDR3 DNA. The D gene is left open where the match is weak. Expanded clones get a size class; other rows say once, few or many, or leave the size out.

j_gene: TRBJ1-5
len: 16
d_gene: .
abundance: .
v_gene: TRBV21-1
CDR3aa: CASSKESGDSNQPQHF
CDR3nt: TGTGCCAGCAGCAAAGAATCAGGGGACAGCAATCAGCCCCAGCATTTT

j_gene: TRBJ2-1
len: 15
d_gene: TRBD1
abundance: .
v_gene: TRBV19
CDR3aa: CASSAGTATYNEQFF
CDR3nt: TGTGCCAGTAGTGCAGGGACAGCTACCTACAATGAGCAGTTCTTC

j_gene: TRBJ1-1
len: 12
d_gene: .
abundance: .
v_gene: TRBV30
CDR3aa: CAYWGSSAEAFF
CDR3nt: TGTGCCTATTGGGGCTCTAGTGCTGAAGCTTTCTTT

j_gene: TRBJ2-7
len: 15
d_gene: .
abundance: .
v_gene: TRBV4-2
CDR3aa: CASSQDVTFNYEQYF
CDR3nt: TGTGCCAGCAGCCAAGATGTAACTTTTAACTACGAGCAGTACTTC

j_gene: TRBJ1-1
len: 14
d_gene: TRBD1
abundance: .
v_gene: TRBV9
CDR3aa: CASSPDRVYTEAFF
CDR3nt: TGTGCCAGCAGCCCGGACAGGGTGTACACTGAAGCTTTCTTT

j_gene: TRBJ2-1
len: 16
d_gene: TRBD1
abundance: once
v_gene: TRBV5-1
CDR3aa: CASSSGTGNGYNEQFF
CDR3nt: TGCGCCAGCAGCTCCGGGACAGGGAACGGCTACAATGAGCAGTTCTTC

j_gene: TRBJ1-1
len: 14
d_gene: TRBD1
abundance: .
v_gene: TRBV6-6
CDR3aa: CASTGTGGRTEAFF
CDR3nt: TGTGCCAGCACCGGGACAGGGGGCCGGACTGAAGCTTTCTTT

j_gene: TRBJ2-3
len: 15
d_gene: .
abundance: .
v_gene: TRBV11-2
CDR3aa: CASSSGGPAVDTQYF
CDR3nt: TGTGCCAGCAGCTCGGGCGGTCCGGCGGTGGATACGCAGTATTTT

j_gene: TRBJ1-1
len: 12
d_gene: TRBD1
abundance: .
v_gene: TRBV6-6
CDR3aa: CAIGQGFTEAFF
CDR3nt: TGTGCCATAGGACAGGGATTTACTGAAGCTTTCTTT

j_gene: TRBJ1-2
len: 13
d_gene: TRBD1
abundance: .
v_gene: TRBV5-4
CDR3aa: CASSRTGDSGYTF
CDR3nt: TGTGCCAGCAGCCGGACAGGGGACTCTGGCTACACCTTC

j_gene: TRBJ2-3
len: 12
d_gene: .
abundance: .
v_gene: TRBV27
CDR3aa: CASSLGTDTQYF
CDR3nt: TGTGCCAGCAGTTTAGGGACAGATACGCAGTATTTT

j_gene: TRBJ2-7
len: 14
d_gene: .
abundance: .
v_gene: TRBV6-1
CDR3aa: CASSVVLLVSEQYF
CDR3nt: TGTGCCAGCAGTGTTGTTTTGTTGGTAAGCGAGCAGTACTTC

j_gene: TRBJ2-1
len: 16
d_gene: .
abundance: .
v_gene: TRBV7-9
CDR3aa: CASSLNSPPSGNEQFF
CDR3nt: TGTGCCAGCAGCTTAAATTCTCCACCTTCGGGCAATGAGCAGTTCTTC

j_gene: TRBJ2-2
len: 13
d_gene: .
abundance: .
v_gene: TRBV11-3
CDR3aa: CASSFVGSGELFF
CDR3nt: TGTGCCAGCAGCTTTGTTGGTTCCGGGGAGCTGTTTTTT

j_gene: TRBJ1-2
len: 16
d_gene: .
abundance: .
v_gene: TRBV7-9
CDR3aa: CASRTDGISSPGGYTF
CDR3nt: TGTGCCAGCAGGACCGACGGCATATCAAGCCCCGGTGGCTACACCTTC

j_gene: TRBJ1-1
len: 14
d_gene: .
abundance: .
v_gene: TRBV15
CDR3aa: CATSRDLTPDEAFF
CDR3nt: TGTGCCACCAGCAGAGATTTGACCCCCGATGAAGCTTTCTTT

j_gene: TRBJ1-4
len: 15
d_gene: .
abundance: .
v_gene: TRBV28
CDR3aa: CASENGGQTNEKLFF
CDR3nt: TGTGCCAGCGAGAATGGGGGGCAGACTAATGAAAAACTGTTTTTT

j_gene: TRBJ2-2
len: 11
d_gene: .
abundance: .
v_gene: TRBV25-1
CDR3aa: CAAQWAGELFF
CDR3nt: TGTGCCGCCCAGTGGGCCGGGGAGCTGTTTTTT

j_gene: TRBJ1-1
len: 15
d_gene: .
abundance: .
v_gene: TRBV10-1
CDR3aa: CASSEEQGLSSGAFF
CDR3nt: TGCGCCAGCAGTGAAGAACAGGGTTTGTCGAGTGGAGCTTTCTTT

j_gene: TRBJ1-3
len: 15
d_gene: TRBD1
abundance: once
v_gene: TRBV2
CDR3aa: CASSPGTGGGNTIYF
CDR3nt: TGTGCCAGCAGTCCCGGGACAGGGGGTGGAAACACCATATATTTT

j_gene: TRBJ2-1
len: 15
d_gene: TRBD2
abundance: .
v_gene: TRBV4-1
CDR3aa: CASSTMGGTYNEQFF
CDR3nt: TGCGCCAGCAGTACAATGGGAGGGACGTACAATGAGCAGTTCTTC

j_gene: TRBJ1-1
len: 14
d_gene: .
abundance: .
v_gene: TRBV19
CDR3aa: CASSPGIRAPEAFF
CDR3nt: TGTGCCAGTAGCCCGGGAATAAGGGCTCCTGAAGCTTTCTTT

j_gene: TRBJ2-7
len: 12
d_gene: .
abundance: .
v_gene: TRBV6-6
CDR3aa: CASSGLIYEQYF
CDR3nt: TGTGCCAGCAGTGGGCTGATCTACGAGCAGTACTTC

j_gene: TRBJ1-2
len: 14
d_gene: TRBD1
abundance: .
v_gene: TRBV7-9
CDR3aa: CASSLGGQGYGYTF
CDR3nt: TGTGCCAGCAGCTTAGGAGGACAGGGCTATGGCTACACCTTC

j_gene: TRBJ1-5
len: 16
d_gene: .
abundance: .
v_gene: TRBV4-1
CDR3aa: CASSQTPGASNQPQHF
CDR3nt: TGCGCCAGCAGCCAAACCCCGGGGGCTAGCAATCAGCCCCAGCATTTT

j_gene: TRBJ2-2
len: 14
d_gene: .
abundance: .
v_gene: TRBV7-2
CDR3aa: CASSLVGNTGELFF
CDR3nt: TGTGCCAGCAGCTTAGTAGGAAACACCGGGGAGCTGTTTTTT

j_gene: TRBJ2-1
len: 15
d_gene: TRBD2
abundance: few
v_gene: TRBV19
CDR3aa: CASSLLAGGPNEQFF
CDR3nt: TGTGCCAGTAGTCTGCTAGCGGGAGGGCCCAATGAGCAGTTCTTC

j_gene: TRBJ2-1
len: 14
d_gene: TRBD1
abundance: .
v_gene: TRBV15
CDR3aa: CATSRQGAHNEQFF
CDR3nt: TGTGCCACCAGCAGGCAGGGGGCCCACAATGAGCAGTTCTTC

j_gene: TRBJ2-3
len: 15
d_gene: TRBD2
abundance: .
v_gene: TRBV18
CDR3aa: CASSLGRVGADTQYF
CDR3nt: TGTGCCAGCTCCCTCGGGAGGGTAGGTGCAGATACGCAGTATTTT

j_gene: TRBJ2-7
len: 13
d_gene: .
abundance: .
v_gene: TRBV7-9
CDR3aa: CASSAGELYEQYF
CDR3nt: TGTGCCAGCTCTGCAGGGGAATTGTACGAGCAGTACTTC

j_gene: TRBJ1-5
len: 13
d_gene: .
abundance: .
v_gene: TRBV7-6
CDR3aa: CASSLSPEQPQHF
CDR3nt: TGTGCCAGCAGCTTAAGCCCCGAGCAGCCCCAGCATTTT

j_gene: TRBJ2-1
len: 15
d_gene: TRBD2
abundance: .
v_gene: TRBV18
CDR3aa: CATGGGKTSYNEQFF
CDR3nt: TGTGCCACGGGCGGGGGTAAAACCTCCTACAATGAGCAGTTCTTC

j_gene: TRBJ1-2
len: 13
d_gene: .
abundance: .
v_gene: TRBV27
CDR3aa: CASSSPDSYGYTF
CDR3nt: TGTGCCAGCAGTTCCCCGGACAGTTATGGCTACACCTTC

j_gene: TRBJ2-1
len: 11
d_gene: .
abundance: .
v_gene: TRBV9
CDR3aa: CASSAGDEQFF
CDR3nt: TGTGCCAGCAGCGCAGGGGATGAGCAGTTCTTC

j_gene: TRBJ2-2
len: 16
d_gene: TRBD1
abundance: .
v_gene: TRBV28
CDR3aa: CASSFYGQGDSGELFF
CDR3nt: TGTGCCAGCAGTTTTTATGGACAGGGCGATTCCGGGGAGCTGTTTTTT

j_gene: TRBJ2-7
len: 14
d_gene: TRBD2
abundance: .
v_gene: TRBV6-7
CDR3aa: CASSYSSSGYEQYF
CDR3nt: TGTGCCAGCAGTTACTCTTCTAGCGGATACGAGCAGTACTTC

j_gene: TRBJ1-2
len: 13
d_gene: .
abundance: once
v_gene: TRBV7-9
CDR3aa: CASSQGLLVGYTF
CDR3nt: TGTGCCAGCAGCCAAGGACTCTTGGTTGGCTACACCTTC

j_gene: TRBJ1-2
len: 14
d_gene: .
abundance: .
v_gene: TRBV19
CDR3aa: CASSILTGRYGYTF
CDR3nt: TGTGCCAGTAGTATCCTGACAGGCCGCTATGGCTACACCTTC